The subject of this entry is one T cell receptor (beta chain). The antigen is not known. This was a survey-level run. Each sample received Survey-level depth of up to 500,000 reads. Using immunoSEQ multiplex PCR, the repertoire was profiled, and TCRdb retains in-frame clones only, with some absent. Of 65,000 or so clones listed, about 90% are singletons. This entry comes from a study of pediatric ulcerative colitis. In germline, CDR1 is SGHVS, CDR2 FNYEAQ. This CDR3 spans 16 amino acids. V shed 5 bases, J shed 4 bases, and the junction held 9 bases outside the gene matches. Overall study results and limits: Substantially fewer templates came from a couple of patients' blood samples.

The gene calls are TRBV7-6 and TRBJ2-2; 8 bases line up with TRBD2. The sample taken for sequencing was blood. The receptor's source is a boy younger than 18 with severe ulcerative colitis. The CDR3 reads CASSVGGGRVTGELFF. In nucleotides, the CDR3 is TGTGCCAGCAGCGTCGGGGGGGGTCGGGTCACCGGGGAGCTGTTTTTT.